A single sample is the source of the 17 T cell receptor beta chains below, sequenced in a study of beta chain features in type 1 diabetes. cDNA synthesis used the whole RNA isolate, giving expressed TCRB sequences. Sequenced by immunoSEQ multiplex PCR; TCRdb stores in-frame clones only, minus some. The repertoire holds around 600,000 clones, with around 12% as singletons. General study results and limits: In all four CD4+ subsets, TCRB CDR3 length was significantly, moderately reduced in type 1 diabetes.

These receptors have no known antigen. Sequenced sample: naive CD4+ T cells from blood. Every receptor here comes from a man aged 25-45 years with type 1 diabetes.

This clone showed up just a few times. The V and J genes are TRBV2 and TRBJ2-2; the D is unclear. V lost 3 bases to trimming and J lost 6 bases, with 5 bases between them. The length of the CDR3 is 12 residues. Germline CDR1 SNHLY, CDR2 FYNNEI. CDR3 amino acids: CASSDSAGELFF. The CDR3, as DNA: TGTGCCAGCAGTGATTCCGCCGGGGAGCTGTTTTTT.

This clone was counted between two and nine times. V and J are TRBV18 and TRBJ1-4; D uncertain. The germline V and J ends were trimmed by 3 bases and 7 bases, with 12 bases remaining between them. This CDR3 has 14 amino acids. CDR1 is KGHSH and CDR2 is LQKENI in the germline V gene. Here the CDR3 reads CASSPTRTIEKLFF. CDR3 in DNA: TGTGCCAGCTCACCGACCAGGACGATTGAAAAACTGTTTTTT.

This chain links TRBV29-1 with TRBJ1-1, with D possibly being TRBD1 (5 bases). CDR3 length: 13 residues. The V end lost 7 bases, the J end lost 6 bases, and 18 bases lay between the germline ends. CDR1 and CDR2 from the germline V gene are SQVTM and ANQGSEA. In DNA form, the CDR3 reads TGCAGCGCCCAAGGGGAAGGGAAGCCTGAAGCTTTCTTT. Encoded protein: CSAQGEGKPEAFF.

This clone came up a few times. The chain carries TRBV2 and TRBJ1-1; 8 bases align to TRBD1. This CDR3 has 15 residues. The ends lost 4 bases at V and 2 bases at J; junction bases unmatched: 6. Germline CDR1 and CDR2: SNHLY and FYNNEI. For the CDR3, the DNA is TGTGCCAGCAGTGTGACCGGGACAGGCAACACTGAAGCTTTCTTT. Its translation is CASSVTGTGNTEAFF.

This chain connects TRBV10-3 to TRBJ1-2; 9 positions agree with TRBD1. This CDR3 contains 13 residues. Germline values: CDR1 ENHRY, CDR2 SYGVKD. V shed 8 bases and J 2 bases; nucleotides not matched to a gene: 3. The CDR3 loop reads CAIGGQGNYGYTF. The CDR3 DNA follows: TGTGCCATCGGAGGACAGGGGAACTATGGCTACACCTTC.

This chain links TRBV5-6 with TRBJ1-2, with 8 bases lining up with TRBD1. The CDR3 is made up of 13 amino acids. Germline CDR1 and CDR2: SGHDT and YYEEEE. The V gene end was trimmed by 0 bases and the J gene end by 5 bases; junction bases not matched to a gene: 0. CDR3 amino acids: CASSLDRGYGYTF. The DNA of the CDR3 is TGTGCCAGCAGCTTGGACAGGGGGTATGGCTACACCTTC.

A word on this clone: This same CDR3 is encoded by further DNA sequences in the sample. The J gene is TRBJ2-5, the V gene TRBV30; D uncertain. Trimming shortened V by 1 base and J by 5 bases, and 5 bases separated the two germline ends. The CDR3 loop spans 11 amino acids. Germline V gene sequence: CDR1 GTSNPN, CDR2 SVGIG (reference sequence). DNA of the CDR3: TGTGCCTGGAGTGGGGCCGAGACCCAGTACTTC. Its protein is CAWSGAETQYF.

This clone was recorded a few times. Within the sample, other DNA sequences also encode this same CDR3. The rearrangement joins TRBV30 to TRBJ1-6; possibly TRBD1 for D (5 bases). Trimming took 3 bases from V and 7 from J, leaving 16 bases between them. The CDR3 totals 15 residues. CDR1 is GTSNPN, CDR2 SVGIG, per germline (reference sequence). The CDR3 DNA reads as TGTGCCTGGAGCCTCAGGTTGGGGGGGAATTCACCCCTCCACTTT. Its translation: CAWSLRLGGNSPLHF.

This clone has just a few counts. The gene calls are TRBV25-1 and TRBJ1-2; no clear D gene. V was cut by 2 bases and J by 1 base, with 8 bases left in between. The CDR3 totals 14 residues. Germline V gene lookup returns CDR1 MGHDK and CDR2 SYGVNS. The CDR3 DNA reads TGTGCCAGCAGTGAAACTGGAGTTAACTATGGCTACACCTTC. It specifies CASSETGVNYGYTF.

This clone was counted between two and nine times. Written as DNA, the CDR3 is TGCAGCGTTGAAAGTCCAGGGCCTGGAAACACCATATATTTT. Protein sequence: CSVESPGPGNTIYF. V usage is TRBV29-1 and J usage is TRBJ1-3; possibly TRBD1 for D (5 bases). Germline CDR1 is SQVTM and CDR2 is ANQGSEA. V dropped 2 bases and J dropped 2 bases, with 10 bases sitting between them. The CDR3 loop spans 14 amino acids.

The chain has TRBV5-1 and TRBJ2-7, with a weak D call TRBD1 (7 bases). The germline gives CDR1 SGHRS, CDR2 YFSETQ. This CDR3 is built from 15 residues. V gave up 0 bases and J gave up 2 bases, with 12 bases separating them. The CDR3 protein is CASSLVDREAYEQYF. CDR3 in DNA: TGCGCCAGCAGCTTGGTCGACAGGGAGGCCTACGAGCAGTACTTC. Looking up the rest from reference TRBV5-1 and TRBJ2-7 gives the full variable domain: KAGVTQTPRYLIKTRGQQVTLSCSPISGHRSVSWYQQTPGQGLQFLFEYFSETQRNKGNFPGRFSGRQFSNSRSEMNVSTLELGDSALYLCASSLVDREAYEQYFGPGTRLTVT.

The J gene is TRBJ1-6, the V gene TRBV7-9, with D possibly TRBD1 on 5 matching bases. Per germline, CDR1 SEHNR and CDR2 FQNEAQ (reference sequence). The CDR3 contains 17 residues. V gave up 5 bases and J gave up 0 bases, with 14 bases separating them. The CDR3 loop reads CASSPRGGSSYNSPLHF. The CDR3 DNA reads TGTGCCAGCAGCCCGCGTGGGGGGAGCTCCTATAATTCACCCCTCCACTTT.

The chain recombines TRBV19 with TRBJ1-2, with 11 bases identical to TRBD1. V lost 4 bases, J lost 8 bases, and 6 bases stayed unmatched. This CDR3 is built from 14 residues. The germline V gene has CDR1 LNHDA and CDR2 SQIVND (reference sequence). CDR3 sequence (DNA): TGTGCCAGTAGTAGCGGACAGGGGGCATGGGGCTACACCTTC. Its protein is CASSSGQGAWGYTF.

V is TRBV5-1 and J is TRBJ2-1; either TRBD1 or TRBD2 may fit D (5 bases each). Trimming left V 2 bases short and J 13 bases short, with 19 bases between. The CDR3 sequence is 14 residues long. Per the germline V gene, CDR1 is SGHRS and CDR2 is YFSETQ. The CDR3 spells CASSFLIGAATQFF. In nucleotides, the CDR3 is TGCGCCAGCAGCTTTCTAATCGGGGCGGCCACACAGTTCTTC.

The V gene is TRBV5-1, the J gene TRBJ2-5, with D maybe TRBD2 (5 bases). The V end was cut by 0 bases, the J end by 5 bases, with 11 bases between. This CDR3 contains 14 residues. Per the germline V gene, CDR1 is SGHRS and CDR2 is YFSETQ. CDR3 in DNA: TGCGCCAGCAGCTTGGGGCAGGAGGTGGAGACCCAGTACTTC. Protein: CASSLGQEVETQYF. Full variable domain (rest looked up from reference TRBV5-1 and TRBJ2-5): KAGVTQTPRYLIKTRGQQVTLSCSPISGHRSVSWYQQTPGQGLQFLFEYFSETQRNKGNFPGRFSGRQFSNSRSEMNVSTLELGDSALYLCASSLGQEVETQYFGPGTRLLVL.

This clone was counted a few times. The V call is TRBV6-5, the J call TRBJ1-5; D is undetermined. V shed 4 bases and J shed 3 bases, with 7 bases lying between them. The CDR3 length is 13 residues. Germline V gene sequence: CDR1 MNHEY, CDR2 SVGAGI. The CDR3 sequence is CASSLRDNQPQHF. In DNA, the CDR3 is TGTGCCAGCAGTTTAAGGGACAATCAGCCCCAGCATTTT.

The V and J genes are TRBV4-2 and TRBJ1-5; D is unresolved. Between the trimmed V and J ends, which lost 4 bases and 1 base, there was a span of 11 bases. The germline V gene has CDR1 LGHNA and CDR2 YNFKEQ. The CDR3 is 15 residues long. CDR3 sequence reads: CASSPYRTSNQPQHF. The CDR3 DNA follows: TGTGCCAGCAGCCCCTATAGGACGAGCAATCAGCCCCAGCATTTT.